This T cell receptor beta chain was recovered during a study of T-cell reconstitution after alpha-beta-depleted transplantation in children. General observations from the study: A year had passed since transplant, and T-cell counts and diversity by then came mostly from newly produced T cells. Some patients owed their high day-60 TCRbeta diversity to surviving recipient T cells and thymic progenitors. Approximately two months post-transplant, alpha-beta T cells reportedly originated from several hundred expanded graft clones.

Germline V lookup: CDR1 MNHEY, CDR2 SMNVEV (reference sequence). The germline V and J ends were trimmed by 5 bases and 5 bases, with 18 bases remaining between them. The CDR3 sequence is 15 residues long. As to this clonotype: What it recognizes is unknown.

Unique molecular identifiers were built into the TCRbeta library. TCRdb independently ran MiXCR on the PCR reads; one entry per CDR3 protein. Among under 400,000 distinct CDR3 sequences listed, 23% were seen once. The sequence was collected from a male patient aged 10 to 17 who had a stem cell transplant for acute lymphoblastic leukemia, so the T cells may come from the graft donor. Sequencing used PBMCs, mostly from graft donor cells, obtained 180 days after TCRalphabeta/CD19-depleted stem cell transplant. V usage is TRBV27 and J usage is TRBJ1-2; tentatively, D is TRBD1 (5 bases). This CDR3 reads CASSPRGGITYGYTF. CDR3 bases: TGTGCCAGCAGTCCTCGTGGGGGAATAACATATGGCTACACCTTC.